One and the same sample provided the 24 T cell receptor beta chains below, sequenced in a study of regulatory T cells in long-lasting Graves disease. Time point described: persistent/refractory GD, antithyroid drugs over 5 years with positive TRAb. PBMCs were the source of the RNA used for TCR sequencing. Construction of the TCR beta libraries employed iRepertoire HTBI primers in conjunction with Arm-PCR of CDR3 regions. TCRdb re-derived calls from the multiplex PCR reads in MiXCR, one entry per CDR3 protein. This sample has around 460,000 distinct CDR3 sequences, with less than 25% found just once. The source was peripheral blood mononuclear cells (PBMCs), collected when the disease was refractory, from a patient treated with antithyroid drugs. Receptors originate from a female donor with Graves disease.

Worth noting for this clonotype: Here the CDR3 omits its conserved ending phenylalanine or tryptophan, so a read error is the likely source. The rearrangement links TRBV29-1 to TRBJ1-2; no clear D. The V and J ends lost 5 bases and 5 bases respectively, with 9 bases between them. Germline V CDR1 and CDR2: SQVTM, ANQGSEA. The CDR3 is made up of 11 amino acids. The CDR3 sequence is CSVWVSYGYTL. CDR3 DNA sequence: TGCAGCGTTTGGGTATCTTATGGCTACACCCTC.

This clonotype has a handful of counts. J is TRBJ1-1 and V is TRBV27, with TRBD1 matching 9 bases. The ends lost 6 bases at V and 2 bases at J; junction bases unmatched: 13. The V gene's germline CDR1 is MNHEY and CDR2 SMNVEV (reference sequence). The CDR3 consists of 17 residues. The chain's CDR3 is CASSKAGTGTRNTEAFF. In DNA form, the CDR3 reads TGTGCCAGCAGCAAAGCCGGGACAGGGACGAGAAACACTGAAGCTTTCTTT.

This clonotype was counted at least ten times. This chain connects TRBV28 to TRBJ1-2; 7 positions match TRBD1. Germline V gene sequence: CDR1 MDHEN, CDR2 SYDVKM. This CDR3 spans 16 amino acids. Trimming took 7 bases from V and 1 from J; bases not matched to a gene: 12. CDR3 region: CASMSEGRGFNYGYTF. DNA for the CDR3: TGTGCCAGCATGAGTGAGGGCAGGGGGTTTAACTATGGCTACACCTTC.

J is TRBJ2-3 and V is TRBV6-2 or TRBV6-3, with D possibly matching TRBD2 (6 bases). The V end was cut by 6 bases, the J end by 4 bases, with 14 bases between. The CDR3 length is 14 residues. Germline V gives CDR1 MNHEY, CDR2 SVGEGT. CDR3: CASSYSGLADTQYF. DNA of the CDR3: TGTGCCAGCAGCTACAGCGGGCTGGCAGATACGCAGTATTTT.

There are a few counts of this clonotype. The CDR3 spells CASSLEEGLNSPLHF. The CDR3 bases are TGCGCCAGCAGCTTGGAGGAGGGTCTGAATTCACCCCTCCACTTT. The rearrangement joins TRBV5-1 to TRBJ1-6, with D unresolved. The CDR3 has 15 residues. Germline assignment: CDR1 SGHRS and CDR2 YFSETQ. With 0 bases removed from V and 7 bases from J, the gap between germline ends came to 11 bases.

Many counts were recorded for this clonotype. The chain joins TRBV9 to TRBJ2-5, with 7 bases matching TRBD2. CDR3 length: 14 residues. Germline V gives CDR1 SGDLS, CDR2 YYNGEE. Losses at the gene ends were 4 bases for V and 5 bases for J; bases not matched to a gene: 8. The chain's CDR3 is CASSRSGWTETQYF. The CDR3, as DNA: TGTGCCAGCAGCCGTAGCGGGTGGACGGAGACCCAGTACTTC.

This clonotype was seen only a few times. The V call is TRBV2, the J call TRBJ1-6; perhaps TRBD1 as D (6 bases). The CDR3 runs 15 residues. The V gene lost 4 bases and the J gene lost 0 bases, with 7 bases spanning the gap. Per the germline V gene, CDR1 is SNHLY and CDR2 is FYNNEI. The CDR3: CASSADSSYNSPLHF. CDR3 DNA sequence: TGTGCCAGCAGTGCGGACAGCTCCTATAATTCACCCCTCCACTTT.

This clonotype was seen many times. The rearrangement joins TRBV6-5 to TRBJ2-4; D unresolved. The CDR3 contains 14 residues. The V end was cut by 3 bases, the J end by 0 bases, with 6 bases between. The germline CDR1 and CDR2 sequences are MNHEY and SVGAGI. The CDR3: CASSYRLAKNIQYF. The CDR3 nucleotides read TGTGCCAGCAGTTATCGCTTAGCCAAAAACATTCAGTACTTC.

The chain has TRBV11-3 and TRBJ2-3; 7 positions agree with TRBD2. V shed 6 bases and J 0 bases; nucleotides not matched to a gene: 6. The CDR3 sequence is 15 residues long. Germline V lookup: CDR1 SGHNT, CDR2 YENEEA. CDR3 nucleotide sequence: TGTGCCAGCAGACCCGGGGGGTCTAGCACAGATACGCAGTATTTT. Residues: CASRPGGSSTDTQYF.

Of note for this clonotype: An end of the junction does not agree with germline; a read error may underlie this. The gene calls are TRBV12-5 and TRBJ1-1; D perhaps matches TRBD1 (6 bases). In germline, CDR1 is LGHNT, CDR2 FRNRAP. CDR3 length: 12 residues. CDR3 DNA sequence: TGTGCTAGTGGCTCCCGGGGGGCTGAGGCTTTCTTT. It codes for CASGSRGAEAFF. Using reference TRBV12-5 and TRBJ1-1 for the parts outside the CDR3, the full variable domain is DARVTQTPRHKVTEMGQEVTMRCQPILGHNTVFWYRQTMMQGLELLAYFRNRAPLDDSGMPKDRFSAEMPDATLATLKIQPSEPRDSAVYFCASGSRGAEAFFGQGTRLTVV.

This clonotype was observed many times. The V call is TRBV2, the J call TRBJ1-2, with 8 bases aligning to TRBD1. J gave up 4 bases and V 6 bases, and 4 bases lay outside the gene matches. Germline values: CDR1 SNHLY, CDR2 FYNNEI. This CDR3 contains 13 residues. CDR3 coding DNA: TGTGCCAGCAGCGCCGGGACAGGCTATGGCTACACCTTC. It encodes CASSAGTGYGYTF.

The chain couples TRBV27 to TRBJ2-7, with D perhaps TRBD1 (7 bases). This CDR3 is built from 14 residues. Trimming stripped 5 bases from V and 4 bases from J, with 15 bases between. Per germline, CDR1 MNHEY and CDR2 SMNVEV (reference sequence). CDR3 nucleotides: TGTGCCAGCAGTCGCAGGGGGGCTTCATACGAGCAGTACTTC. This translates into CASSRRGASYEQYF.

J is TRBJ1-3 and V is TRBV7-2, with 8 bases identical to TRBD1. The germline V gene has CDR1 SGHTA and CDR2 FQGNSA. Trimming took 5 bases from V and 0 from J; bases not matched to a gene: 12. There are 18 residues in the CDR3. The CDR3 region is CASSPGGLGKVSGNTIYF. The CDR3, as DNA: TGTGCCAGCAGCCCAGGGGGCTTAGGGAAAGTCTCTGGAAACACCATATATTTT.

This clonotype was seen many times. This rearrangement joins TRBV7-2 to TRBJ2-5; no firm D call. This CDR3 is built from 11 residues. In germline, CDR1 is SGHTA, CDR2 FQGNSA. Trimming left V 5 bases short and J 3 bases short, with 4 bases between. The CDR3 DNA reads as TGTGCCAGCAGCGCAGAAGAGACCCAGTACTTC. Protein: CASSAEETQYF.

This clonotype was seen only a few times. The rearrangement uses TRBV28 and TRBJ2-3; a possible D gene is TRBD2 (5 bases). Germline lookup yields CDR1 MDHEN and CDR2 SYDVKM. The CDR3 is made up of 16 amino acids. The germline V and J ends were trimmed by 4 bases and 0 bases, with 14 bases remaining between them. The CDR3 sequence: CASSSVRESSTDTQYF. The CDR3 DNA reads TGTGCCAGCAGTTCGGTACGGGAATCTAGCACAGATACGCAGTATTTT.

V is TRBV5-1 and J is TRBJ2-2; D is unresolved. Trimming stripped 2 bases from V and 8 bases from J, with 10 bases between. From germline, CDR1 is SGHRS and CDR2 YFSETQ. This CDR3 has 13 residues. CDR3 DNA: TGCGCCAGCAGCTTAATCGTACAGGGGGAGCTGTTTTTT. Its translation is CASSLIVQGELFF.

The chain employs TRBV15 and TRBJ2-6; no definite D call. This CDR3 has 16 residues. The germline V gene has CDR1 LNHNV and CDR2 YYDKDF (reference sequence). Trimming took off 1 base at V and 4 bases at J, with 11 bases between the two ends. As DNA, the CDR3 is TGTGCCACCAGCAGAGGCCTCCAGCAAGGGGCCAACGTCCTGACTTTC. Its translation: CATSRGLQQGANVLTF.

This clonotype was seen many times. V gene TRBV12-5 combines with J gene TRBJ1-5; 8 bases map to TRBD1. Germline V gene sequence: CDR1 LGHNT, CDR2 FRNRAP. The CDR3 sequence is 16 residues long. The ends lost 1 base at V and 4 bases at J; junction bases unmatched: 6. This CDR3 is CASGLDQGAGNQPQHF. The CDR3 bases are TGTGCTAGTGGTTTGGACCAGGGGGCAGGGAATCAGCCCCAGCATTTT.

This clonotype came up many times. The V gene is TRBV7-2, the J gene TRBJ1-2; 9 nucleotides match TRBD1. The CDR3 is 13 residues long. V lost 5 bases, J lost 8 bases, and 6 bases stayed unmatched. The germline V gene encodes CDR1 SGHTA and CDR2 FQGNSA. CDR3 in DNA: TGTGCCAGCAGCCTACAGGGGGCATGGGGCTACACCTTC. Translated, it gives CASSLQGAWGYTF.

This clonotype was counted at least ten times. Here the CDR3 DNA reads TGTGCCAGCAGCTCCTACAGGGGGCACACTGAAGCTTTCTTT. This codes for CASSSYRGHTEAFF. The rearrangement joins TRBV11-2 to TRBJ1-1, with 9 bases that match TRBD1. This CDR3 has 14 amino acids. CDR1 is SGHAT, CDR2 FQNNGV, per germline. The trim removed 4 bases at V and 3 bases at J, leaving 3 bases unmatched. The entire variable domain, with the rest obtained from reference TRBV11-2 and TRBJ1-1, is as follows: EAGVAQSPRYKIIEKRQSVAFWCNPISGHATLYWYQQILGQGPKLLIQFQNNGVVDDSQLPKDRFSAERLKGVDSTLKIQPAKLEDSAVYLCASSSYRGHTEAFFGQGTRLTVV.

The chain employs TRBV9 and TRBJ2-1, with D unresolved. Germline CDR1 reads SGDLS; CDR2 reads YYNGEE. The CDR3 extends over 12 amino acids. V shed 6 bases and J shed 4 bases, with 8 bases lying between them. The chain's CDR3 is CASTPGYNEQFF. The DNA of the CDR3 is TGTGCCAGCACCCCCGGGTACAATGAGCAGTTCTTC.

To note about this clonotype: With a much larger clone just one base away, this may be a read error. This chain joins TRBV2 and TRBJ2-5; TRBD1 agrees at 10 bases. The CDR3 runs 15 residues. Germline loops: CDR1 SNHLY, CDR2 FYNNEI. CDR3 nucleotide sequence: TGTGCCAGCAGCCCGGGACAGGGGTCCCAAGAGACCCAGTGCTTC. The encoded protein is CASSPGQGSQETQCF.

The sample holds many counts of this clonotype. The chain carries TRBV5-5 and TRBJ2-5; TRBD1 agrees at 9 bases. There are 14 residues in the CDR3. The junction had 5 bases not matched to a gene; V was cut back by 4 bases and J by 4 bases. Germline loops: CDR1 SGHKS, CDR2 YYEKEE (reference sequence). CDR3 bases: TGTGCCAGCAGCCAACGGACAGGGGCAGAGACCCAGTACTTC. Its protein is CASSQRTGAETQYF. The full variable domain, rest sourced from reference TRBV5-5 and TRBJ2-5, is DAGVTQSPTHLIKTRGQQVTLRCSPISGHKSVSWYQQVLGQGPQFIFQYYEKEERGRGNFPDRFSARQFPNYSSELNVNALLLGDSALYLCASSQRTGAETQYFGPGTRLLVL.

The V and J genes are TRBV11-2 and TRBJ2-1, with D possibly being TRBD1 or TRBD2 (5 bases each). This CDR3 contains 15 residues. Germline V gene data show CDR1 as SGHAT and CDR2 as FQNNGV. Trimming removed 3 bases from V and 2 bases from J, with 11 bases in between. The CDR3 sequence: CASSFVRETYNEQFF. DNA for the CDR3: TGTGCCAGCAGCTTCGTCAGGGAGACCTACAATGAGCAGTTCTTC. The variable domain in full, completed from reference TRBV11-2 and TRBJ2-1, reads EAGVAQSPRYKIIEKRQSVAFWCNPISGHATLYWYQQILGQGPKLLIQFQNNGVVDDSQLPKDRFSAERLKGVDSTLKIQPAKLEDSAVYLCASSFVRETYNEQFFGPGTRLTVL.